The present entry profiles one T cell receptor beta chain with its context. Its specificity is unknown. The sample belongs to a study of cytomegalovirus exposure and HLA in healthy donors. Study-wide context: HLA-typed donors were the source of 82 million or so unique TCRs, which an early data release held. Among some 400 genotyped donors, about 83% fell in the Caucasian-associated ancestry cluster. Study outcomes and limitations: Excluded: some indistinguishable V segments such as TRBV6-2 and TRBV6-3.

The PCR used 60 Vbeta and 13 Jbeta primers. Profiling relied on immunoSEQ multiplex PCR, and the TCRdb table lists in-frame clones only, not all of them. The sample gives about 190,000 clones, 75% to 90% of which show up once; about 1.2% is in the top ten. This CDR3 comprises 13 residues. CDR1 MNHEY and CDR2 SVGAGI come from the germline V gene. The V segment lost 7 bases and the J segment 5 bases; nucleotides outside the gene matches: 6. The sequenced material came from PBMCs. This TCR derives from a man aged 25 to 40 in good health and CMV-seronegative. This rearrangement joins TRBV6-5 to TRBJ2-5, with 8 bases aligning to TRBD2. The CDR3 DNA reads TGTGCCAGCACCGTAGCGGGAATGGAGACCCAGTACTTC. It is translated as CASTVAGMETQYF.